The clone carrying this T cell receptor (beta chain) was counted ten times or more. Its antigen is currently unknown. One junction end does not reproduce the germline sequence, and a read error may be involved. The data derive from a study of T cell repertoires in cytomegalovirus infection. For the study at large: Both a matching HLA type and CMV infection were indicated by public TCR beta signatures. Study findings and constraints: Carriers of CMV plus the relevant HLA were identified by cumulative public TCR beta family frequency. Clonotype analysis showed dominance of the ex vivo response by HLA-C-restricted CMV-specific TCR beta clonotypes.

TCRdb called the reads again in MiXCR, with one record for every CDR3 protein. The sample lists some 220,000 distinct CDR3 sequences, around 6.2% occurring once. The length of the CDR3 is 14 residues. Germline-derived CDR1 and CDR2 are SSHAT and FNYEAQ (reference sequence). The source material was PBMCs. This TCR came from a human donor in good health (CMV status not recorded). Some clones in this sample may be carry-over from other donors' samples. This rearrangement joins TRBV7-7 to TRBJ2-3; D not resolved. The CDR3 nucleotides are TGTGCTAGCAGCTTAGACTCACCCCCAGATACGCAGTATTTT. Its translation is CASSLDSPPDTQYF.